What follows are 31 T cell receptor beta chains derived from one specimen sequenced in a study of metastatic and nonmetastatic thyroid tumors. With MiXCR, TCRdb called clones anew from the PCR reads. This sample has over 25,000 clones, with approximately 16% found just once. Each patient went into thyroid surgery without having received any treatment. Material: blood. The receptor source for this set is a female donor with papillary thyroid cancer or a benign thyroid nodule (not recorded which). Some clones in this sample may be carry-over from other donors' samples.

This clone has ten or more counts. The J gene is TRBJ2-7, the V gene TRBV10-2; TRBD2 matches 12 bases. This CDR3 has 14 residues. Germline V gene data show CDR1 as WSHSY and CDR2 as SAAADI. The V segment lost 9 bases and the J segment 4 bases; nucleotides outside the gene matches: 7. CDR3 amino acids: CASTTSGSSYEQYF. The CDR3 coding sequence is TGCGCCAGTACGACTAGCGGGAGTTCGTACGAGCAGTACTTC.

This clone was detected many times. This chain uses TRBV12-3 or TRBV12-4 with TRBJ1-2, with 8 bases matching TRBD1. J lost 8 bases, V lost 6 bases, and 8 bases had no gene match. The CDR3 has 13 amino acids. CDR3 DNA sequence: TGTGCCAGCAGATCTGACAGGGGAGGCGGCTACACCTTC. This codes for CASRSDRGGGYTF.

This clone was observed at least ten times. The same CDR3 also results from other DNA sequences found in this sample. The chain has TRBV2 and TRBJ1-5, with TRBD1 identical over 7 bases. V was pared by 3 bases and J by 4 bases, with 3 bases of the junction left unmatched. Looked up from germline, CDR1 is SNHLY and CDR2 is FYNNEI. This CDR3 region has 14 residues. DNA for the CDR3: TGTGCCAGCAGTGAGAGGGGGCGTAATCAGCCCCAGCATTTT. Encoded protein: CASSERGRNQPQHF. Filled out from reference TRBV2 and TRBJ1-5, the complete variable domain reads EPEVTQTPSHQVTQMGQEVILRCVPISNHLYFYWYRQILGQKVEFLVSFYNNEISEKSEIFDDQFSVERPDGSNFTLKIRSTKLEDSAMYFCASSERGRNQPQHFGDGTRLSIL.

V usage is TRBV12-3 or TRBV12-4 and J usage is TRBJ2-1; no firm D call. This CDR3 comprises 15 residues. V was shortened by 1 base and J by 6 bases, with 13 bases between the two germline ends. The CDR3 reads CASSLGSRTGNEQFF. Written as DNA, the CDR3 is TGTGCCAGCAGTTTAGGTTCTAGGACGGGCAATGAGCAGTTCTTC.

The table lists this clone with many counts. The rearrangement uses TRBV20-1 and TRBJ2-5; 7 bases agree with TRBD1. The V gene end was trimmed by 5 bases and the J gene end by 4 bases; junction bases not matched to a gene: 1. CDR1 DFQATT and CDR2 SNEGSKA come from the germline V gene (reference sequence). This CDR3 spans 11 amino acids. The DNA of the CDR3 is TGCAGTGCTCGGGACAGAGAGACCCAGTACTTC. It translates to CSARDRETQYF.

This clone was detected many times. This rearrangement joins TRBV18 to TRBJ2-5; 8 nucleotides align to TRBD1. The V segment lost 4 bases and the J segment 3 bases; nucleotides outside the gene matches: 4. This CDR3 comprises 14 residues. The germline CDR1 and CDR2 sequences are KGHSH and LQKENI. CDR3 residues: CASSHTTGEETQYF. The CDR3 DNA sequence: TGTGCCAGCTCACACACGACAGGGGAAGAGACCCAGTACTTC.

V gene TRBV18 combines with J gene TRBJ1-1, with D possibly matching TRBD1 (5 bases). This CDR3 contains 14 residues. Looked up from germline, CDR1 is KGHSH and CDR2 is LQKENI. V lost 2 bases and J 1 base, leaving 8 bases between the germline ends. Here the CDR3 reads CASSPLQANTEAFF. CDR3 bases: TGTGCCAGCTCACCATTACAGGCGAACACTGAAGCTTTCTTT. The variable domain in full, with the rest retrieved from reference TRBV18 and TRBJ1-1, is NAGVMQNPRHLVRRRGQEARLRCSPMKGHSHVYWYRQLPEEGLKFMVYLQKENIIDESGMPKERFSAEFPKEGPSILRIQQVVRGDSAAYFCASSPLQANTEAFFGQGTRLTVV.

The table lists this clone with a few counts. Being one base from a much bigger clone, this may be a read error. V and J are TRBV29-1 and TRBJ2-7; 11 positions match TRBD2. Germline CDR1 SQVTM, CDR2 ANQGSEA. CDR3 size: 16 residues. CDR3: CRVEGSGSGRAYEQYF. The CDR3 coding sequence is TGCCGCGTTGAAGGGAGCGGTAGCGGGAGGGCGTACGAGCAGTACTTC.

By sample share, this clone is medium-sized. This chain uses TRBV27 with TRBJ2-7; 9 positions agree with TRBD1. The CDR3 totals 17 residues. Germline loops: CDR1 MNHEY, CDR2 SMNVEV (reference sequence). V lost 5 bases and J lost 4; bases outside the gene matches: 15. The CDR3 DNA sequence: TGTGCCAGCAGTCTTAGGATTAGCCGGGACAGGGAGTACGAGCAGTACTTC. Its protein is CASSLRISRDREYEQYF.

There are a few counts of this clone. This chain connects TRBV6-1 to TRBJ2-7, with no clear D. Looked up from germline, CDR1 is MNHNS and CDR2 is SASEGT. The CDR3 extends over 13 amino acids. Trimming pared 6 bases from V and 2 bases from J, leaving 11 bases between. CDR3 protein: CASSNLAPYEQYF. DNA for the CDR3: TGTGCCAGCAGCAACTTAGCACCCTACGAGCAGTACTTC.

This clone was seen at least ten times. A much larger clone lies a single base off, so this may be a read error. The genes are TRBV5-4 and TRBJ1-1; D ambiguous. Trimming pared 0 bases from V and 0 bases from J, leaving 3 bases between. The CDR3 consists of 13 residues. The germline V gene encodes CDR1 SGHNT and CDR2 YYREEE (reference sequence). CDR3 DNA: TGTGCCAGCAGCTTGGGGTTGAACACTGAAGCTTTCTTT. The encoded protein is CASSLGLNTEAFF.

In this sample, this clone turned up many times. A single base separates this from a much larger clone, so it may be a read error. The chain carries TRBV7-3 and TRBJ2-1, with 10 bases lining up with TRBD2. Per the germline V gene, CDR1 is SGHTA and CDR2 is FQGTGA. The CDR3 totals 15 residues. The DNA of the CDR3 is TGTGCCAGCAGCTCTAGCGGGAGTTCCTACGATGAGCAGTTCTTC. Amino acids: CASSSSGSSYDEQFF.

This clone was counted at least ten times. CDR3 DNA sequence: TGTGCCAGCAATGGGGGTTTTGTTCTGAATACGCAGTATTTT. Protein sequence: CASNGGFVLNTQYF. This chain links TRBV6-1 with TRBJ2-3; D tentatively fits TRBD1 or TRBD2 (5 bases each). The CDR3 is 14 amino acids. Trimming cost V 7 bases and J 7 bases, with 18 bases left between them. The germline CDR1 and CDR2 sequences are MNHNS and SASEGT.

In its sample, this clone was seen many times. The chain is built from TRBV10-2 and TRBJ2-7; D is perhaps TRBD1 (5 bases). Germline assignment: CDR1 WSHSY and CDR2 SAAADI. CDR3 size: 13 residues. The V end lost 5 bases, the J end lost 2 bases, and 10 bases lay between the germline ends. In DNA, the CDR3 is TGCGCCAGCAGTCCCGGACATACCTACGAGCAGTACTTC. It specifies CASSPGHTYEQYF.

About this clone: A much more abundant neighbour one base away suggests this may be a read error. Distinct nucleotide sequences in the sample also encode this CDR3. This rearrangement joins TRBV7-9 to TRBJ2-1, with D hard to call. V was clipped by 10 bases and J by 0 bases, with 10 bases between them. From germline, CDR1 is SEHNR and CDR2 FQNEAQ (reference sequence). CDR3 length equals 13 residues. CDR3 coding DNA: TGTGCCACCACGAGAGGCTCCTACAATGAGCAGTTCTTC. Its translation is CATTRGSYNEQFF.

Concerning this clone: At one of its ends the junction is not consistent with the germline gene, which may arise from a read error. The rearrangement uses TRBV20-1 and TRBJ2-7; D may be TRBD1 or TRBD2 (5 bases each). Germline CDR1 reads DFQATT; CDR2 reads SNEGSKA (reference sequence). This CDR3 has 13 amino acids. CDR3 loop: CSAGGQSPYEHYF. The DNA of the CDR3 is TGCAGTGCTGGGGGTCAGAGCCCCTACGAGCATTACTTC.

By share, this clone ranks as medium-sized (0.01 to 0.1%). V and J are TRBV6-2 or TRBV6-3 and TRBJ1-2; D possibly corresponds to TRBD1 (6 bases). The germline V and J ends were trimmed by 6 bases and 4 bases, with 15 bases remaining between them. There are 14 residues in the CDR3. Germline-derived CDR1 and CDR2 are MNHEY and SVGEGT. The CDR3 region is CASRGPQGSYGYTF. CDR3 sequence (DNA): TGTGCCAGCAGAGGACCCCAGGGGAGCTATGGCTACACCTTC.

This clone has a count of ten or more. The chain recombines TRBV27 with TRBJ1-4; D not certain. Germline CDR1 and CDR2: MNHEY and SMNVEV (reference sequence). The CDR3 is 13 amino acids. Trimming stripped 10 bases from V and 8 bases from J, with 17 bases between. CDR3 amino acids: CATRHGLTEKLFF. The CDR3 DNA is TGTGCCACACGACACGGTCTAACAGAAAAACTGTTTTTT. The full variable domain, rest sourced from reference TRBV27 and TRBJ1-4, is EAQVTQNPRYLITVTGKKLTVTCSQNMNHEYMSWYRQDPGLGLRQIYYSMNVEVTDKGDVPEGYKVSRKEKRNFPLILESPSPNQTSLYFCATRHGLTEKLFFGSGTQLSVL.

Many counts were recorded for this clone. This chain's CDR3 is CSAEIRGADTQYF. DNA of the CDR3: TGCAGTGCCGAGATACGAGGAGCAGATACGCAGTATTTT. The rearrangement joins TRBV20-1 to TRBJ2-3; D gene unclear. The CDR3 contains 13 residues. V was pared by 6 bases and J by 4 bases, with 14 bases between. In germline, CDR1 is DFQATT, CDR2 SNEGSKA (reference sequence).

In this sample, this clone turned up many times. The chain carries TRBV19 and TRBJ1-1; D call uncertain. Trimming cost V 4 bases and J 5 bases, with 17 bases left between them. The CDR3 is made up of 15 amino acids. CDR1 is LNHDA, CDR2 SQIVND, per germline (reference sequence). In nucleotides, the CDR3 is TGTGCCAGTAGTAGATCACGGCGGAACGGGACTGAAGCTTTCTTT. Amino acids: CASSRSRRNGTEAFF. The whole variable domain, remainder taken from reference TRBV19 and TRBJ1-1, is DGGITQSPKYLFRKEGQNVTLSCEQNLNHDAMYWYRQDPGQGLRLIYYSQIVNDFQKGDIAEGYSVSREKKESFPLTVTSAQKNPTAFYLCASSRSRRNGTEAFFGQGTRLTVV.

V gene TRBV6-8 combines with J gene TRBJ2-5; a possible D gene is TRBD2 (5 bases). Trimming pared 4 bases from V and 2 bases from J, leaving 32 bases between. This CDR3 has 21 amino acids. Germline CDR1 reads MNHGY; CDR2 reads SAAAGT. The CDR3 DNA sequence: TGTGCCAGCAGTTTCTCCTACGACTATCCCCCCTTAGTTTATATTCAAGAGACCCAGTACTTC. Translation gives CASSFSYDYPPLVYIQETQYF.

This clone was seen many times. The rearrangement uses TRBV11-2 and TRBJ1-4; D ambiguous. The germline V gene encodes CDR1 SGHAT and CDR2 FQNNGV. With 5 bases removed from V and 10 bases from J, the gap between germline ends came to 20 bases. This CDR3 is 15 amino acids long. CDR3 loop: CASSHPRPQKGKLFF. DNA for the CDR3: TGTGCCAGCAGCCACCCGCGTCCTCAGAAGGGAAAACTGTTTTTT.

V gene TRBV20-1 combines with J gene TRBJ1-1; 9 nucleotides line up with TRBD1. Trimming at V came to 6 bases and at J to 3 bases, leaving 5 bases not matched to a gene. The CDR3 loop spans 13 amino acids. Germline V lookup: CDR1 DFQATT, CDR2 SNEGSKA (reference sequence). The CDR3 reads CSATTGGDTEAFF. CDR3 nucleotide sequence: TGCAGTGCCACGACAGGGGGGGACACTGAAGCTTTCTTT.

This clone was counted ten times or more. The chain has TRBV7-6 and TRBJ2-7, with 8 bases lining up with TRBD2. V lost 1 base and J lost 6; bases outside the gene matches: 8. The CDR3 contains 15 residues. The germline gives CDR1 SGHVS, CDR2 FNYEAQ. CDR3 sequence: CASSLESGRATEQYF. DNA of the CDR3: TGTGCCAGCAGCTTAGAATCCGGGAGGGCGACCGAGCAGTACTTC. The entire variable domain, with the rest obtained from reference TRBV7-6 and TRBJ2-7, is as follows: GAGVSQSPRYKVTKRGQDVALRCDPISGHVSLYWYRQALGQGPEFLTYFNYEAQQDKSGLPNDRFSAERPEGSISTLTIQRTEQRDSAMYRCASSLESGRATEQYFGPGTRLTVT.

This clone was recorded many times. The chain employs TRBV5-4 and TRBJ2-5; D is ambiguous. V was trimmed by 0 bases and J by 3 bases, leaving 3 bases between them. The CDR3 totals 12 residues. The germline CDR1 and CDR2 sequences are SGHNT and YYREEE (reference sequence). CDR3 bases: TGTGCCAGCAGCTTGGGGAAAGAGACCCAGTACTTC. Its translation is CASSLGKETQYF.

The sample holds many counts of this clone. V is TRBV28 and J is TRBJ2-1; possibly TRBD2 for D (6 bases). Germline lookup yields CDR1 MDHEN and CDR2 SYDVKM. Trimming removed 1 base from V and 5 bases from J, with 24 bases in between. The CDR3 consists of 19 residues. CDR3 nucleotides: TGTGCCAGCAGTTTATTCGGAGGTGGAGCGGGCCAACCAAACAATGAGCAGTTCTTC. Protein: CASSLFGGGAGQPNNEQFF. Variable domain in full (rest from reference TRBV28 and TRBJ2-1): DVKVTQSSRYLVKRTGEKVFLECVQDMDHENMFWYRQDPGLGLRLIYFSYDVKMKEKGDIPEGYSVSREKKERFSLILESASTNQTSMYLCASSLFGGGAGQPNNEQFFGPGTRLTVL.

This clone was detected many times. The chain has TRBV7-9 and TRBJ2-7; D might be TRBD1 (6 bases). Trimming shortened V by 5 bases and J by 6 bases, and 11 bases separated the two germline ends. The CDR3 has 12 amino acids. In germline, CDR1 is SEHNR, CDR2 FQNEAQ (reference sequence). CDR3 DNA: TGTGCCAGCAGCCGCCAGGGGATCGAGCAGTACTTC. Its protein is CASSRQGIEQYF.

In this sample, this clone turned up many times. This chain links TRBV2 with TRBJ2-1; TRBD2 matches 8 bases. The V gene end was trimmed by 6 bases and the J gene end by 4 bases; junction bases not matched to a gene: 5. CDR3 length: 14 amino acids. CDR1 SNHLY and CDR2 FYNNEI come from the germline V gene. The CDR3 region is CASSVAGHYNEQFF. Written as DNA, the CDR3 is TGTGCCAGCAGCGTAGCGGGACATTACAATGAGCAGTTCTTC.

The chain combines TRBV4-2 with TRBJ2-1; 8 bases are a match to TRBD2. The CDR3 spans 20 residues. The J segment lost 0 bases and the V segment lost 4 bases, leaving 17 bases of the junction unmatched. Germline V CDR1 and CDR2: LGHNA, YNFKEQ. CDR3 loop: CASSPRGLAGHAYSYNEQFF. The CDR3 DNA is TGTGCCAGCAGCCCCCGGGGATTAGCGGGGCATGCATACTCCTACAATGAGCAGTTCTTC.

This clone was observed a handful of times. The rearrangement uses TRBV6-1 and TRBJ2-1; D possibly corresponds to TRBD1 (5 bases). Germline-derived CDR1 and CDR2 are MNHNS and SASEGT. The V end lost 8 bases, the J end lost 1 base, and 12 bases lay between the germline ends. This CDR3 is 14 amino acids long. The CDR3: CASAGHLSYNEQFF. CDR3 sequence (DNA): TGTGCCAGCGCTGGACATCTATCCTACAATGAGCAGTTCTTC.

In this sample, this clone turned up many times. CDR3 in DNA: TGTGCCAGCAGCCCGGGGACGGCCGTCCCCTTTCAAGAGACCCAGTACTTC. Translated, it gives CASSPGTAVPFQETQYF. The gene calls are TRBV7-3 and TRBJ2-5; the D call may be TRBD1 or TRBD2 (5 bases each). CDR1 is SGHTA, CDR2 FQGTGA, per germline. The germline V and J ends were trimmed by 5 bases and 2 bases, with 21 bases remaining between them. There are 17 residues in the CDR3.